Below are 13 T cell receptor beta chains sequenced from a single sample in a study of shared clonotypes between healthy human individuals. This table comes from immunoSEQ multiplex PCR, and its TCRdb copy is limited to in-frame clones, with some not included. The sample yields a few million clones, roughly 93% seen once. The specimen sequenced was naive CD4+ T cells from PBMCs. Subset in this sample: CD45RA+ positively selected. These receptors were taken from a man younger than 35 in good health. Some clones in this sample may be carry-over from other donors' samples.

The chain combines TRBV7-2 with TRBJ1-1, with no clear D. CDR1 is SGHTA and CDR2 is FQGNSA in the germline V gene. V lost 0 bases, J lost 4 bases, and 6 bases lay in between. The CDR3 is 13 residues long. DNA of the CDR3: TGTGCCAGCAGCTTAGCGCTAAGCACTGAAGCTTTCTTT. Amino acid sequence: CASSLALSTEAFF.

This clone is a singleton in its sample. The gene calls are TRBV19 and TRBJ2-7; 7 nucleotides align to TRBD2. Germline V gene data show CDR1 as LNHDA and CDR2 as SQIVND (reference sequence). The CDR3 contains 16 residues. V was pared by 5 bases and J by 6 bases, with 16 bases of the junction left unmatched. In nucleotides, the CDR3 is TGTGCCAGTAGTTTCGGGGCCCGGAGAGAGCGGGGCGAGCAGTACTTC. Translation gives CASSFGARRERGEQYF.

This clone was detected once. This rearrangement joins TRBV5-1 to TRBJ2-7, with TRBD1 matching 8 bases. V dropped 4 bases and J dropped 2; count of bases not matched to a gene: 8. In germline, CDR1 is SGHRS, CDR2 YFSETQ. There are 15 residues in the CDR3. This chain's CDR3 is CASSGLDRDPYEQYF. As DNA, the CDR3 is TGCGCCAGCAGCGGGTTGGACAGGGACCCCTACGAGCAGTACTTC.

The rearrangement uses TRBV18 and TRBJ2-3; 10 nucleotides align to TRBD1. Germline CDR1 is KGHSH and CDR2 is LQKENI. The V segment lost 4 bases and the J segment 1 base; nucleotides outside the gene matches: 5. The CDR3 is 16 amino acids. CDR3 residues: CASSRDRGLGTDTQYF. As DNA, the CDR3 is TGTGCCAGCTCACGAGACAGGGGGCTAGGCACAGATACGCAGTATTTT.

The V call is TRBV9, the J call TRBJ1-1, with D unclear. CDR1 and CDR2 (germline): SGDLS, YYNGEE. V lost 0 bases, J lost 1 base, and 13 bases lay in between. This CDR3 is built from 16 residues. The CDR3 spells CASSVVRTAPNTEAFF. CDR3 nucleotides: TGTGCCAGCAGCGTAGTCAGGACCGCTCCGAACACTGAAGCTTTCTTT.

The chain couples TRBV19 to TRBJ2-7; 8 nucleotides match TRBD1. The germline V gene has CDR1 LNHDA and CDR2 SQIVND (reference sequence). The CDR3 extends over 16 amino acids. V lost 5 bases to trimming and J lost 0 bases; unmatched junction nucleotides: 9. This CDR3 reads CASSRPTGVSSYEQYF. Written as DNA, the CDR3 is TGTGCCAGTAGTCGACCGACAGGGGTGAGCTCCTACGAGCAGTACTTC.

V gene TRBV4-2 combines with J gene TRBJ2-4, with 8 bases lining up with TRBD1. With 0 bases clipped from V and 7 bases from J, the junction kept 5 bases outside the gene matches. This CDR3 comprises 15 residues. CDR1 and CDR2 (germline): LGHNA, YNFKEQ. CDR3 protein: CASSQDLDRVNIQYF. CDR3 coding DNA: TGTGCCAGCAGCCAAGATCTGGACAGGGTTAACATTCAGTACTTC.

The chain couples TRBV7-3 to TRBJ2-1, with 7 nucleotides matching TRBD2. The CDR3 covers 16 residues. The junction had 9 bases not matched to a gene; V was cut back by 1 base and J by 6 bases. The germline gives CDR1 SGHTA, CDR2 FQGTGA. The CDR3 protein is CASSLSPSGPGNEQFF. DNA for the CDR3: TGTGCCAGCAGCTTAAGTCCTAGCGGTCCCGGCAATGAGCAGTTCTTC.

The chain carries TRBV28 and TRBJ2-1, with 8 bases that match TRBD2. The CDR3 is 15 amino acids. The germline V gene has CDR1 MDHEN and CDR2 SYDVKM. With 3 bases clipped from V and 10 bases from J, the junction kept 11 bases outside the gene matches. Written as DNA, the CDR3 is TGTGCCAGCAGTTTCGGGGGGGCGCGCCCCGGAGAGCAGTTCTTC. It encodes CASSFGGARPGEQFF.

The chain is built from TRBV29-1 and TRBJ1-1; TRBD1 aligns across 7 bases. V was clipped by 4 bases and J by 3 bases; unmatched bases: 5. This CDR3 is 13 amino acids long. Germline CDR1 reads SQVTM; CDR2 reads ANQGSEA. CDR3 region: CSVASQGDTEAFF. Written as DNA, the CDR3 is TGCAGCGTTGCTAGTCAGGGGGACACTGAAGCTTTCTTT.

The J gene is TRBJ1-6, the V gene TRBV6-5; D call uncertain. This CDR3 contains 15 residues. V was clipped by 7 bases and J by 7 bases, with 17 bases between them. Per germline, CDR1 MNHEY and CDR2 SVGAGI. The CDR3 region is CASTPGLGGNSPLHF. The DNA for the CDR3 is TGTGCCAGCACCCCCGGTTTGGGAGGAAATTCACCCCTCCACTTT.

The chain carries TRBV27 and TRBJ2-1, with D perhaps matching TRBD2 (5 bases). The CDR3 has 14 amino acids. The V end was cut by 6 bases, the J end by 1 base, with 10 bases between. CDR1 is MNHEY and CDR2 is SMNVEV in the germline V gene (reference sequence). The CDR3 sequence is CASRDPGSYNEQFF. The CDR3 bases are TGTGCCAGCAGGGATCCGGGGTCCTACAATGAGCAGTTCTTC.

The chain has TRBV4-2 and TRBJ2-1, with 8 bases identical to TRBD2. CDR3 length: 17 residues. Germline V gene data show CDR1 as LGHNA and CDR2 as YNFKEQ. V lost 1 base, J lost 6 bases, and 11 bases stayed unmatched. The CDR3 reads CASSQAFSAGVSNEQFF. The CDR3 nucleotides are TGTGCCAGCAGCCAAGCTTTTTCAGCGGGAGTTTCCAATGAGCAGTTCTTC.